The present entry profiles one T cell receptor beta chain with its context. The data derive from a study of T-cell reconstitution after alpha-beta-depleted transplantation in children. Unique molecular identifiers were incorporated during preparation of the TCRbeta library. TCRdb re-analysed the PCR reads in MiXCR, keeping a single row per CDR3 protein. This table holds about 540,000 distinct CDR3 sequences, around 18% found once. CDR1 is LNHNV and CDR2 is YYDKDF in the germline V gene (reference sequence). The V end lost 3 bases, the J end lost 7 bases, and 7 bases lay between the germline ends. The CDR3 sequence is 12 residues long.

This sequence joins TRBV15 and TRBJ2-1; D unclear. The source of this sequence is a human donor who donated a stem cell graft to a child with acute lymphoblastic leukemia. Sample: PBMCs from the stem cell graft donor, taken from the stem cell graft. The CDR3 sequence is CATSRVENEQFF. CDR3 nucleotides: TGTGCCACCAGCAGGGTAGAAAATGAGCAGTTCTTC.